The entry below describes one T cell receptor (beta chain). This clonotype was observed a handful of times. There is no known antigen for this receptor. Per-nucleotide qualities are absent, and no much larger clonotype sits a single base away. The data originate from a study of response to subunit inactivated influenza vaccine (dated by TCRdb to about 2018). Notes on the research overall: Deep quantitative T cell receptor repertoire profiling was used in the study to track responses to a trivalent subunit inactivated influenza vaccine. What the study reported, not specific to this receptor: According to the authors, only a limited number of new T cells may be recruited by each seasonal influenza vaccination.

The germline V gene encodes CDR1 SGHRS and CDR2 YFSETQ. From its cysteine to its phenylalanine, the CDR3 spans 18 amino acids. Left in the record is the CDR3 DNA by itself, 54 bases read in frame from the first base. V and J are trimmed by 4 bases and 4 bases, and the gene matches miss 18 bases of the junction. The method behind the library was RT-PCR. The data were produced on an Illumina HiSeq 2500. Using fastp trimming at Q25 and MiXCR clonotype assembly, TCRdb reanalyzed the public sequencing data and kept in-frame beta chains. Identical CDR3 proteins give one entry, which carries the most common genes and DNA. The table for this sample lists 530,000 or so distinct CDR3 sequences; about 11% of them were counted only once. Roughly 10% of the sample goes to the ten largest clones.

This sequence uses TRBV5-1 and TRBJ2-5; 8 bases in the middle match TRBD2. The receptor comes from a man aged 45-65 years who received an inactivated influenza vaccine. Donor details come from another sample of the same person, matched by shared clones. Sample: PBMCs from blood, taken on the day of vaccination. The CDR3 region has the sequence CASSLFPSGGEFGETQYF. The nucleotide sequence reads TGCGCCAGCAGCCTTTTTCCATCCGGGGGGGAGTTCGGAGAGACCCAGTACTTC.